The rows below give T cell receptor beta chains drawn from one sample of a study of shared clonotypes between healthy human individuals. Assay used: immunoSEQ multiplex PCR; TCRdb lists only in-frame clones, some missing. The sample yields about 1,500,000 clones, about 96% seen once. Sequencing used naive CD4+ T cells sorted from blood. Receptors were obtained from a man younger than 40 in good health. Both conserved end residues are part of each CDR3. A D gene is named only where the DNA matches it firmly. Only part of the rows carry a size: once, few, many, or a class if the clone is expanded.

J gene,D gene,clone size,V gene,CDR3 DNA,CDR3 protein
TRBJ2-5,-,-,TRBV5-1,TGCGCCAGCAGCCCCGGGGAGGAGACCCAGTACTTC,CASSPGEETQYF
TRBJ2-5,TRBD2,-,TRBV2,TGTGCCAGCAGATCGGGACTAGCGGGAGGAGAGACCCAGTACTTC,CASRSGLAGGETQYF
TRBJ2-1,TRBD1,-,TRBV9,TGTGCCAGCAGCGTAGGGGGCAGGGGGCCTCTTATGGGTCAGTTCTTC,CASSVGGRGPLMGQFF
TRBJ1-4,-,-,TRBV19,TGTGCCAGTAGAATTTCGCAGGGGAAAAATGAAAAACTGTTTTTT,CASRISQGKNEKLFF
TRBJ2-5,-,-,TRBV10-2,TGCGCCAGCTTTCCTAGGGGAGGAGAAGAGACCCAGTACTTC,CASFPRGGEETQYF
TRBJ2-7,-,-,TRBV7-6,TGTGCCAGCAGCAAGGACACCTACGAGCAGTACTTC,CASSKDTYEQYF
TRBJ1-1,-,-,TRBV19,TGTGCCAGCAGAGGATCGTTGAGGAACACTGAAGCTTTCTTT,CASRGSLRNTEAFF
TRBJ2-1,-,-,TRBV9,TGTGCCAGCAGCGTAGCATCCCTCCCATCCTACAATGAGCAGTTCTTC,CASSVASLPSYNEQFF
TRBJ2-3,TRBD1,once,TRBV18,TGTGCCAGCTCCCCCCAGGGACAGTTCACAGATACGCAGTATTTT,CASSPQGQFTDTQYF
TRBJ2-5,TRBD1,-,TRBV28,TGTGCCAGCAGTTTACGTGGGACAGGGGGCCAAGAGACCCAGTACTTC,CASSLRGTGGQETQYF
TRBJ2-3,TRBD2,once,TRBV4-1,TGCGCCAGCAGCCCCAAGGAGGCGGGACTACGCACAGATACGCAGTATTTT,CASSPKEAGLRTDTQYF
TRBJ1-1,-,-,TRBV5-1,TGCGCCAGCAGCTTGAACCAACACAGGGATGAAGCTTTCTTT,CASSLNQHRDEAFF
TRBJ2-2,-,-,TRBV30,TGTGCCTGGGACCAAGGAGGAGTAATCGGGGAGCTGTTTTTT,CAWDQGGVIGELFF
TRBJ2-2,TRBD2,-,TRBV5-4,TGTGCCAGCAGCTCGCGGACTAGCGGGAGCTTCACAAACACCGGGGAGCTGTTTTTT,CASSSRTSGSFTNTGELFF
TRBJ2-2,-,-,TRBV29-1,TGCAGCGTTGAAGTCGACAGAAAGACCGGGGAGCTGTTTTTT,CSVEVDRKTGELFF
TRBJ1-3,-,-,TRBV9,TGTGCCAGCAGCGTAGGTATGGGTACATCTGGAAACACCATATATTTT,CASSVGMGTSGNTIYF
TRBJ2-6,TRBD1,-,TRBV6-1,TGTGCCAGCAGTGCAAGGACAGGGTCCCCAGCCAACGTCCTGACTTTC,CASSARTGSPANVLTF
TRBJ2-1,TRBD2,-,TRBV7-9,TGTGCCAGCAGCTTACCCACGACTACTAGCGGGGCGGTCAATGAGCAGTTCTTC,CASSLPTTTSGAVNEQFF
TRBJ1-2,TRBD1,-,TRBV5-1,TGCGCCAGTAGGACAGGGGCTCCCTATGGCTACACCTTC,CASRTGAPYGYTF
TRBJ1-1,-,-,TRBV7-8,TGTGCCAGCGGTCTAACCCCCGGGGGGGCGTCCCCCAGGACTGAAGCTTTCTTT,CASGLTPGGASPRTEAFF
TRBJ2-3,TRBD2,-,TRBV5-5,TGTGCCAGCAGCCCGGGACTAGCGCTTAGCACAGATACGCAGTATTTT,CASSPGLALSTDTQYF
TRBJ2-3,-,-,TRBV25-1,TGTGCCAGCAGTGAAGTGCGGGCGGGCCCCACAGATACGCAGTATTTT,CASSEVRAGPTDTQYF
TRBJ2-7,-,-,TRBV7-2,TGTGCCAGCAGCTTAGATGGCGGCGCAGAGCAGTACTTC,CASSLDGGAEQYF
TRBJ1-1,TRBD1,-,TRBV5-4,TGTGCCAGCAGCTGGACAGGGGTAATGAACACTGAAGCTTTCTTT,CASSWTGVMNTEAFF
TRBJ1-2,-,-,TRBV28,TGTGCCAGCAGTTCCCGGCCCGAGTTCTATGGCTACACCTTC,CASSSRPEFYGYTF
TRBJ2-7,-,-,TRBV15,TGTGCCACCAGCAGAGCCATGGGGTACTACGAGCAGTACTTC,CATSRAMGYYEQYF
TRBJ2-2,TRBD2,-,TRBV9,TGTGCCAGCAGCGTCAGCCCGGGACTAGCGGGAGTGAGCACCGGGGAGCTGTTTTTT,CASSVSPGLAGVSTGELFF
TRBJ2-5,-,-,TRBV4-3,TGCGCCAGCAGCCAAGATGACAGGGACTCCAAAGAGACCCAGTACTTC,CASSQDDRDSKETQYF
TRBJ2-7,-,-,TRBV5-1,TGCGCCAGCAGCTTGGTCCAGGGATCCTACGAGCAGTACTTC,CASSLVQGSYEQYF
TRBJ1-4,-,-,TRBV27,TGTGCCAGCAGTTCCCACAGGAGTTCTAATGAAAAACTGTTTTTT,CASSSHRSSNEKLFF
TRBJ2-2,TRBD2,-,TRBV19,TGTGCCAGCAGTAGGCTCGGGAGGGACACCGGGGAGCTGTTTTTT,CASSRLGRDTGELFF
TRBJ1-1,-,-,TRBV20-1,TGCAGTGCTAGGGGGGGTCTCTTCTTT,CSARGGLFF
TRBJ2-1,TRBD1,-,TRBV11-3,TGTGCCAGCAGGGGACAGGCGGACAATGAGCAGTTCTTC,CASRGQADNEQFF
TRBJ2-7,TRBD1,-,TRBV7-9,TGTGCCAGCAGCTTAGCGGGGAGACAGGGGGCCTACGAGCAGTACTTC,CASSLAGRQGAYEQYF
TRBJ2-3,-,-,TRBV5-8,TGTGCCAGCAGCAAAGGAAGGGGACCATCGCGAAGGGATACGCAGTATTTT,CASSKGRGPSRRDTQYF
TRBJ1-3,-,-,TRBV5-6,TGTGCCAGCAGCTTGGCGCAGGGCGGAAACACCATATATTTT,CASSLAQGGNTIYF
TRBJ2-3,TRBD1,-,TRBV4-1,TGCGCCAGCAGCCACCGGGACAGAGGCGGGCGGCGCTACACAGATACGCAGTATTTT,CASSHRDRGGRRYTDTQYF
TRBJ2-1,TRBD2,-,TRBV7-9,TGTGCCAGCAGCCCAGAGCGGGAGCACGATGAGCAGTTCTTC,CASSPEREHDEQFF
TRBJ1-2,TRBD1,-,TRBV6-1,TGTGCCAGCAGTGCGGGACAGAACTATGGCTACACCTTC,CASSAGQNYGYTF
TRBJ1-2,-,-,TRBV2,TGTGCCAGCAGTGGTTTAGGGGGGACGGATGGCTACACCTTC,CASSGLGGTDGYTF
TRBJ2-7,TRBD1,-,TRBV18,TGTGCCAGCTCCCTCAAGGACAGGGAAGAGCAGTACTTC,CASSLKDREEQYF
TRBJ2-3,-,-,TRBV25-1,TGTGCCAGCAGTGAATCGGGTGCTCCTAGCACAGATACGCAGTATTTT,CASSESGAPSTDTQYF
TRBJ2-2,TRBD1,-,TRBV7-6,TGTGCCAGCAGCCGCTGGGGTAGAAGACAGGGGAGTAGTGATATCGACACCGGGGAGCTGTTTTTT,CASSRWGRRQGSSDIDTGELFF
TRBJ1-4,TRBD1,-,TRBV5-1,TGCGCCAGCAGCTTTTTAGGGACAGGGGAGGAAAAACTGTTTTTT,CASSFLGTGEEKLFF
TRBJ2-5,-,-,TRBV27,TGTGCCAGCAGTTCAGACGCGGGGGACACCTATCCGAAGACCCAGTACTTC,CASSSDAGDTYPKTQYF
TRBJ2-1,TRBD2,-,TRBV18,TGTGCCAGCTCAGGTTATGGCGGGACTAGCGCCAATGAGCAGTTCTTC,CASSGYGGTSANEQFF
TRBJ2-1,TRBD2,-,TRBV5-4,TGTGCCAGCAGCTCTAGCGGGACATTCTCCTACAATGAGCAGTTCTTC,CASSSSGTFSYNEQFF
TRBJ2-7,-,-,TRBV28,TGTGCCAGCAGTTGGATATCTGAGCTGGGGGAGCAGTACTTC,CASSWISELGEQYF
TRBJ1-2,-,-,TRBV27,TGTGCCAGCAGTTTACAGGGCCTGCTGGATGGCTACACCTTC,CASSLQGLLDGYTF
TRBJ1-2,-,-,TRBV6-6,TGTGCCAGCCAGACAGGAGCCTATGGCTACACCTTC,CASQTGAYGYTF